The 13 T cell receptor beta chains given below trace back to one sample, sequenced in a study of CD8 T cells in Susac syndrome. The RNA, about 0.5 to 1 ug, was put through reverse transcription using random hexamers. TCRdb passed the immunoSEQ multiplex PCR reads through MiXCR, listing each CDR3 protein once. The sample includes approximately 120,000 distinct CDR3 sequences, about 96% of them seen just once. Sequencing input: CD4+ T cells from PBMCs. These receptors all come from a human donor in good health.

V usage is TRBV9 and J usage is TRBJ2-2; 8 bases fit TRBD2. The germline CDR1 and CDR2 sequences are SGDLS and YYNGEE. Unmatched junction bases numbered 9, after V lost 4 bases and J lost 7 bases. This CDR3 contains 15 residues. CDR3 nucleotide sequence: TGTGCCAGCAGCAAACGGGGGGGCCTAGGCGGGGAGCTGTTTTTT. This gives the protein CASSKRGGLGGELFF.

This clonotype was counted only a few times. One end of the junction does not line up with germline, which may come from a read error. The CDR3 loop reads CASSLDSFNSPLHF. The CDR3 coding sequence is TGTGCCAGTAGCCTCGACAGCTTCAATTCACCCCTCCATTTT. The J gene is TRBJ1-6, the V gene TRBV19; TRBD1 might be the D (5 bases). The CDR3 contains 14 residues. CDR1 and CDR2 from the germline V gene are LNHDA and SQIVND (reference sequence).

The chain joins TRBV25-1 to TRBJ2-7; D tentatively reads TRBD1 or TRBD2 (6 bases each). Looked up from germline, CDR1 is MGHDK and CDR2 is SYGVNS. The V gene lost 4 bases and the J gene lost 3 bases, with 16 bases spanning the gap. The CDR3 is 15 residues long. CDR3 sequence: CASSGGGPGGYEQYF. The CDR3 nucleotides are TGTGCCAGCAGTGGTGGGGGGCCAGGTGGCTACGAGCAGTACTTC.

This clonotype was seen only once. The CDR3 reads CASSPSGGVNTGELFF. Written as DNA, the CDR3 is TGTGCCAGCAGCCCCTCGGGAGGTGTGAACACCGGGGAGCTGTTTTTT. The chain has TRBV11-2 and TRBJ2-2; 7 bases are a match to TRBD2. The CDR3 sequence is 16 residues long. J was trimmed by 1 base and V by 5 bases; bases with no gene match: 7. In germline, CDR1 is SGHAT, CDR2 FQNNGV.

The CDR3 DNA is TGTGCCACTACAAGGGGCAGTTTCTTTGAGCAGTTCTTC. The encoded protein is CATTRGSFFEQFF. The gene calls are TRBV6-5 and TRBJ2-1; a possible D gene is TRBD1 (5 bases). This CDR3 spans 13 amino acids. Germline values: CDR1 MNHEY, CDR2 SVGAGI. V lost 10 bases to trimming and J lost 9 bases, with 19 bases between them.

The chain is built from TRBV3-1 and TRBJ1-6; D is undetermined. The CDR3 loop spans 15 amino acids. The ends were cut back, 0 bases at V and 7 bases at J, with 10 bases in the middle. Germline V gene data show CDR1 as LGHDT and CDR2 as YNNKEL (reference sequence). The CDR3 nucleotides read TGTGCCAGCAGCCAAGAAGCAGATTACAATTCACCCCTCCACTTT. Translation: CASSQEADYNSPLHF.

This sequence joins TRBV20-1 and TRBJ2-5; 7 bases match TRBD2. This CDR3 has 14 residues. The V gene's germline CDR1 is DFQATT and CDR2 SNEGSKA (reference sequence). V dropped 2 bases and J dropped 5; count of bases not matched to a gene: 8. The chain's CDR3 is CSARRSDGGETQYF. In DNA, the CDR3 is TGCAGTGCTAGACGATCGGACGGGGGGGAGACCCAGTACTTC.

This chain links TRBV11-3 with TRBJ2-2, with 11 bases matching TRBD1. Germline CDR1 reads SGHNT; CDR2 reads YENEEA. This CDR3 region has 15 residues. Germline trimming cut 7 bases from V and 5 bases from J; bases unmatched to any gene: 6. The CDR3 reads CASTVGDRGTGELFF. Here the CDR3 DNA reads TGTGCCAGCACCGTGGGGGACAGGGGGACCGGGGAGCTGTTTTTT.

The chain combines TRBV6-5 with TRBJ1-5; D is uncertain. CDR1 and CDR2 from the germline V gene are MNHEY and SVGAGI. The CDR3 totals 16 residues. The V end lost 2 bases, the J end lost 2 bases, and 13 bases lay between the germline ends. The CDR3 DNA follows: TGTGCCAGCAGTTACCCCACGGCACGGGGCAATCAGCCCCAGCATTTT. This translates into CASSYPTARGNQPQHF.

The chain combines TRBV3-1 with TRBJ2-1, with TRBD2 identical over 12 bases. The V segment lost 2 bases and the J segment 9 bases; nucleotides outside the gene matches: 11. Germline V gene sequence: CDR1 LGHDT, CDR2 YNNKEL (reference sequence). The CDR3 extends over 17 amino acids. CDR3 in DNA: TGTGCCAGCAGCCAAAGGTCTAGCGGGGGGGCTACGTCTGAGCAGTTCTTC. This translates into CASSQRSSGGATSEQFF.

The CDR3 region is CASSQVGAIRETQYF. The DNA of the CDR3 is TGTGCCAGCAGCCAAGTAGGGGCGATACGGGAGACCCAGTACTTC. This chain links TRBV3-1 with TRBJ2-5; D possibly corresponds to TRBD1 (5 bases). Germline lookup yields CDR1 LGHDT and CDR2 YNNKEL (reference sequence). V gave up 1 base and J gave up 5 bases, with 14 bases separating them. CDR3 size: 15 residues.

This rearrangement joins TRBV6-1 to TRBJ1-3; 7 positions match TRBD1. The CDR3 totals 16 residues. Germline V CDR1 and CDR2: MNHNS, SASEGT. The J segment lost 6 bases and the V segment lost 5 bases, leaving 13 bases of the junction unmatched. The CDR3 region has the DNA TGTGCCAGCAGTCCGGGACAGCTGGTTCTCGTAAACACCATATATTTT. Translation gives CASSPGQLVLVNTIYF.

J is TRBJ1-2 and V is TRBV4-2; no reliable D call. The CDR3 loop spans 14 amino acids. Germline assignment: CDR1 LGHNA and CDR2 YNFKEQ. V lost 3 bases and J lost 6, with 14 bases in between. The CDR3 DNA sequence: TGTGCCAGCAGCCACGATCATTCAACAGATGGCTACACCTTC. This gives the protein CASSHDHSTDGYTF.